Sequencing of this T cell receptor (beta chain) was carried out in a study of vaccination and CD4 T cells after COVID-19. Details on this clonotype: Antigen: not known.

Whole-study results and caveats: Convalescent patients were relatively few, and early post-infection timepoints were missing.

As for treatment: approximately 9-day PBMC culture with coronavirus spike peptide pools or control peptides (ViraFEST assay). V trimming: 0 bases; J trimming: 3 bases; junction bases outside the gene matches: 1. This CDR3 is built from 15 residues. In germline, CDR1 is MNHEY, CDR2 SVGEGT. Sequenced with the Oncomine TCR Beta short-read assay was DNA taken from cultured CD4+ T cells. TCRdb called the PCR reads again in MiXCR, with one record for every CDR3 protein. The sample contains under 9,500 distinct CDR3 sequences, about three fifths of which appear only once. Sequenced sample: CD4+ T cells from blood, cultured in vitro. This clonotype originated in a human donor who had recovered from COVID-19. This chain links TRBV6-2 or TRBV6-3 with TRBJ2-7; 11 nucleotides agree with TRBD1. Written as DNA, the CDR3 is TGTGCCAGCAGTTACTCCGGGACAGGGGGCTACGAGCAGTACTTC. It encodes CASSYSGTGGYEQYF.